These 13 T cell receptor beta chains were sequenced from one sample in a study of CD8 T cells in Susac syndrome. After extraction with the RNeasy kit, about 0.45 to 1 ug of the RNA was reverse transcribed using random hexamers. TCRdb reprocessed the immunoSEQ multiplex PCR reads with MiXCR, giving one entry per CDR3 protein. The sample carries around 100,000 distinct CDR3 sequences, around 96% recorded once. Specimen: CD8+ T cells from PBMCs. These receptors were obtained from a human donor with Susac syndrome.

CDR3 bases: TGCAGCGTAGATGGACAGGGGGCCTACAATGAGCAGTTCTTC. This sequence encodes CSVDGQGAYNEQFF. The chain couples TRBV29-1 to TRBJ2-1, with TRBD1 matching over 10 bases. Trimming removed 6 bases from V and 2 bases from J; junction bases left unmatched: 4. Per the germline V gene, CDR1 is SQVTM and CDR2 is ANQGSEA. The CDR3 runs to 14 residues.

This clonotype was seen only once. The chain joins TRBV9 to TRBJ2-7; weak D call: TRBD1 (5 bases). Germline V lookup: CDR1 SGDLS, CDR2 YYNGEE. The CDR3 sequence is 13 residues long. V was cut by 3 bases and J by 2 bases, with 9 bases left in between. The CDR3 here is CASSADTPYEQYF. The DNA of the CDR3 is TGTGCCAGCAGCGCGGACACCCCCTACGAGCAGTACTTC.

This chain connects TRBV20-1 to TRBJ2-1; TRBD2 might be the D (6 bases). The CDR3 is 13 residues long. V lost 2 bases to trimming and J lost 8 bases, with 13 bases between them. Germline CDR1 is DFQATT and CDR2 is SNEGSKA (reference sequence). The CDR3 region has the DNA TGCAGTGCTAGACTAGCGCAAAGGGATGAGCAGTTCTTC. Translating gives CSARLAQRDEQFF.

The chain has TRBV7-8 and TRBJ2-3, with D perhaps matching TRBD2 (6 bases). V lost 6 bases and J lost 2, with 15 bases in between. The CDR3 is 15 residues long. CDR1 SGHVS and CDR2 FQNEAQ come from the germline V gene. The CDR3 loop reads CASRARRGVTDTQYF. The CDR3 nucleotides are TGTGCCAGCAGAGCTCGGCGGGGCGTCACAGATACGCAGTATTTT. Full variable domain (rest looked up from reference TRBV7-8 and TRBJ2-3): GAGVSQSPRYKVAKRGQDVALRCDPISGHVSLFWYQQALGQGPEFLTYFQNEAQLDKSGLPSDRFFAERPEGSVSTLKIQRTQQEDSAVYLCASRARRGVTDTQYFGPGTRLTVL.

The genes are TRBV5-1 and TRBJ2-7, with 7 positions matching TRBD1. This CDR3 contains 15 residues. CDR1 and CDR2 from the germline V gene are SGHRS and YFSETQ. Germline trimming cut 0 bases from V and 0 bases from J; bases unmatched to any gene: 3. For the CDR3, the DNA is TGCGCCAGCAGCTTGGCACAGGGGCACTCCTACGAGCAGTACTTC. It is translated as CASSLAQGHSYEQYF.

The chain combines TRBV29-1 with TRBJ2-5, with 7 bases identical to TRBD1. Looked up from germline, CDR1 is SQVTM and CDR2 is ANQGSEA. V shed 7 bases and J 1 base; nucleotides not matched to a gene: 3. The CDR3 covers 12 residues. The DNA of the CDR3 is TGCAGCGGGGGGACAGTCCAAGAGACCCAGTACTTC. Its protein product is CSGGTVQETQYF.

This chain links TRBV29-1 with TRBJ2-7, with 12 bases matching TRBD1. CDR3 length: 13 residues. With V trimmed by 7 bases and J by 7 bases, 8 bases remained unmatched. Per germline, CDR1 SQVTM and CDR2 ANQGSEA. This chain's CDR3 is CSASGQGAGEQYF. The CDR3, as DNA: TGCAGCGCCTCGGGACAGGGGGCTGGTGAGCAGTACTTC.

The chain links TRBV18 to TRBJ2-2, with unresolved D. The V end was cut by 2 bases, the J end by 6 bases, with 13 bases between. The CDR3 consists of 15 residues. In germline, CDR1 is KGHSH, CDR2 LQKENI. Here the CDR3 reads CASSPRLAGAGELFF. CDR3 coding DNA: TGTGCCAGCTCACCAAGATTAGCCGGAGCCGGGGAGCTGTTTTTT.

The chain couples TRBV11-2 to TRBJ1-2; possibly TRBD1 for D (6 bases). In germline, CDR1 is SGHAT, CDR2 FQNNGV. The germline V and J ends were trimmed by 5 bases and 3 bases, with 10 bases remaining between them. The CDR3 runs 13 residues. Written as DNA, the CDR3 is TGTGCCAGCAGCAGCACAGGGTACTATGGCTACACCTTC. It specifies CASSSTGYYGYTF.

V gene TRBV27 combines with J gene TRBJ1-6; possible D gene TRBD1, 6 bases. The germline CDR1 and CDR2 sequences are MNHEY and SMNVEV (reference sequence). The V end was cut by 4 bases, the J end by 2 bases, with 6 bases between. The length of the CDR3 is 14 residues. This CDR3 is CASSWDTYNSPLHF. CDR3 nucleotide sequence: TGTGCCAGCAGTTGGGACACCTATAATTCACCCCTCCACTTT.

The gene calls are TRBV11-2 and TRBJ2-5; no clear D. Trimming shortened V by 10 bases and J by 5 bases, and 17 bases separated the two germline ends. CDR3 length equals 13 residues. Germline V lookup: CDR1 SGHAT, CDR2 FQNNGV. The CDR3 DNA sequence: TGTGCCATCACCGGGCTTTCCCAGGAGACCCAGTACTTC. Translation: CAITGLSQETQYF.

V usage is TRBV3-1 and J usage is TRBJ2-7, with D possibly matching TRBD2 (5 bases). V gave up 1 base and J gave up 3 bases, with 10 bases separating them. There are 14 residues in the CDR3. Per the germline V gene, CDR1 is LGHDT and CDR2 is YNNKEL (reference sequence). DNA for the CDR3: TGTGCCAGCAGCCAAGGTCAGGCGGGCTACGAGCAGTACTTC. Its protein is CASSQGQAGYEQYF.

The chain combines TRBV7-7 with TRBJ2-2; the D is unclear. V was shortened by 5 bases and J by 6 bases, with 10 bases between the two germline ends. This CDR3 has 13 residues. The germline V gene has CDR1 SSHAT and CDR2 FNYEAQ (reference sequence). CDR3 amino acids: CASSPSIAGELFF. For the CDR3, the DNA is TGTGCCAGCAGCCCCTCGATAGCCGGGGAGCTGTTTTTT. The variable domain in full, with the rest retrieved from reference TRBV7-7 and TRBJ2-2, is GAGVSQSPRYKVTKRGQDVTLRCDPISSHATLYWYQQALGQGPEFLTYFNYEAQPDKSGLPSDRFSAERPEGSISTLTIQRTEQRDSAMYRCASSPSIAGELFFGEGSRLTVL.